A selection of T cell receptor beta chains follows, all from one sample in a study of CXCR3-negative and CXCR3-positive naive CD8 T cells. One entry per CDR3 protein, without DNA, is what TCRdb gives after re-calling the 5' RACE reads. The table lists over 100,000 distinct CDR3 sequences. Input material: naive CXCR3- CD8+ T cells from blood. These receptor sequences come from a human donor in good health. Some clones in this sample may be carry-over from other donors' samples. CDR3s include the opening cysteine and the closing phenylalanine or tryptophan.

j_call | v_call | cdr3_aa
TRBJ1-2 | TRBV30 | CAWSATLRGFGYTF
TRBJ2-1 | TRBV12-3/TRBV12-4 | CASSSGGGYNEQFF
TRBJ2-3 | TRBV19 | CASSILGVGTDTQYF
TRBJ2-3 | TRBV19 | CASNRGSQYLDTQYF
TRBJ2-1 | TRBV7-9 | CASSLAAWGSYNEQFF
TRBJ1-1 | TRBV4-3 | CASSQGTGTGGFDTEAFF
TRBJ2-7 | TRBV15 | CATSRGQGLDEQYF
TRBJ2-3 | TRBV7-8 | CASSPGARTDTQYF
TRBJ2-5 | TRBV20-1 | CSATDTNPETQYF
TRBJ1-3 | TRBV7-9 | CASSPAGLTSGNTIYF
TRBJ2-7 | TRBV7-2 | CASSSGQGHYEQYF
TRBJ2-2 | TRBV28 | CASSLSISGSGTGELFF
TRBJ2-1 | TRBV3-1 | CASSLGARGSGDHNEQFF
TRBJ2-5 | TRBV28 | CASTQANTQETQYF
TRBJ1-5 | TRBV7-8 | CASSRTFNQPQHF
TRBJ2-5 | TRBV18 | CASSPITGVETQYF
TRBJ2-1 | TRBV20-1 | CSARAVSSYNEQFF
TRBJ2-1 | TRBV9 | CASSVGPTGFDEQFF
TRBJ2-7 | TRBV13 | CASSSRDRGTYEQYF
TRBJ1-1 | TRBV30 | CAWVPWEQMNTEAFF
TRBJ2-1 | TRBV6-2/TRBV6-3 | CASSLVRNSLGGEQFF
TRBJ2-4 | TRBV3-1 | CASSQGAGQGENIQYF
TRBJ2-5 | TRBV10-1 | CASSEWDSRKETQYF
TRBJ2-7 | TRBV9 | CASSFDSSYEQYF
TRBJ2-7 | TRBV29-1 | CSVEESVTYEQYF
TRBJ2-1 | TRBV29-1 | CSGGGGNEQFF
TRBJ2-1 | TRBV25-1 | CASSGHREPYNEQFF